This T cell receptor (beta chain) was retrieved from a study of blood T cell repertoires in COVID-19. Original methodology: Scientists estimated how many nucleated cells there were by amplifying reference gene primers. Method: immunoSEQ multiplex PCR; TCRdb's copy keeps in-frame clones and lacks some. V and J calls and clone size come straight from that table; D and trimming were deduced from the DNA. The table records roughly 170,000 clones, more than 75% of them present only once. Germline V CDR1 and CDR2: LGHDT, YNNKEL (reference sequence). The CDR3 spans 14 residues. The trim removed 3 bases at V and 5 bases at J, leaving 5 bases unmatched.

The J gene is TRBJ1-1, the V gene TRBV3-1 (or the pseudogene TRBV3-2); the match to TRBD1 covers 8 bases. Sequencing was done on a sample of peripheral blood. The sequence was obtained from a man between 35 and 55 years old with active or convalescent COVID-19. CDR3 sequence: CASSQTGAPTEAFF. CDR3 nucleotides: TGTGCCAGCAGCCAGACAGGGGCCCCGACTGAAGCTTTCTTT.